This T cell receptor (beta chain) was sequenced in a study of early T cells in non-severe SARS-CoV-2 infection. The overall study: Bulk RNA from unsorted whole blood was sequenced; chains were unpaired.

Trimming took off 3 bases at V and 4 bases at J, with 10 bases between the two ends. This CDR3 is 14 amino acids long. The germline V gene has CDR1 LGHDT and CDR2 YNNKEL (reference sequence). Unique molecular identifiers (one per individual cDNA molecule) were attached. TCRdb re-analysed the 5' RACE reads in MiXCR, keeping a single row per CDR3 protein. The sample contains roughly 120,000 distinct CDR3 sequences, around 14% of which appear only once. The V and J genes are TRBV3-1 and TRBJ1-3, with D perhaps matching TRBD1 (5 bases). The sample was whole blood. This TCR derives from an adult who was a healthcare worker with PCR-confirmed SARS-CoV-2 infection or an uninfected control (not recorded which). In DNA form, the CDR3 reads TGTGCCAGCAGCCATGGGACGTCCGGAAACACCATATATTTT. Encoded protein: CASSHGTSGNTIYF. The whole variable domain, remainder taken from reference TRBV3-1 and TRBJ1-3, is DTAVSQTPKYLVTQMGNDKSIKCEQNLGHDTMYWYKQDSKKFLKIMFSYNNKELIINETVPNRFSPKSPDKAHLNLHINSLELGDSAVYFCASSHGTSGNTIYFGEGSWLTVV.